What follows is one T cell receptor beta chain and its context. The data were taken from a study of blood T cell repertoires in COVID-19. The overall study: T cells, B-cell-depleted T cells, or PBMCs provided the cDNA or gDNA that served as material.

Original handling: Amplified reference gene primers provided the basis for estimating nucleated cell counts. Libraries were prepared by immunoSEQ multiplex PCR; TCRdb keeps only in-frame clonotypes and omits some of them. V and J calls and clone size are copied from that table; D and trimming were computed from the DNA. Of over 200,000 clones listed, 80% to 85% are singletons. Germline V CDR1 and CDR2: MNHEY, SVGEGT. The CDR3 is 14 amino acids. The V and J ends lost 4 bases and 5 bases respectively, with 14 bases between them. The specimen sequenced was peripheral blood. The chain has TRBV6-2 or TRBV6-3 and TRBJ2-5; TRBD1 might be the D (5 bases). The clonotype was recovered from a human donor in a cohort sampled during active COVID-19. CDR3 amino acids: CASSSGQGWETQYF. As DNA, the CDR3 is TGTGCCAGCAGTTCCGGTCAGGGTTGGGAGACCCAGTACTTC.